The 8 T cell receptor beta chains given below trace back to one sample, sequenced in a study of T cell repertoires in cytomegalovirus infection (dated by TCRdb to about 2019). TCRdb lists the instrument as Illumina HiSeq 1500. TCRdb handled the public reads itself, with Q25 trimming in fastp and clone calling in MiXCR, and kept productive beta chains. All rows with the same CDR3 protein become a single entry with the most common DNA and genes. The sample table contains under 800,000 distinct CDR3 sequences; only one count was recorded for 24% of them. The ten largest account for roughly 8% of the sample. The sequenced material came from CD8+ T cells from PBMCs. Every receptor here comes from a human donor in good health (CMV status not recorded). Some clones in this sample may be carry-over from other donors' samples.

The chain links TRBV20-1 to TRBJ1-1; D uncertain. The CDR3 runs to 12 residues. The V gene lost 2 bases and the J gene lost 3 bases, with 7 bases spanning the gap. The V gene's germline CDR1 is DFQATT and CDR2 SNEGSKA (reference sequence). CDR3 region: CSARIPDTEAFF. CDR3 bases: TGCAGTGCTAGAATCCCGGACACTGAAGCTTTCTTT.

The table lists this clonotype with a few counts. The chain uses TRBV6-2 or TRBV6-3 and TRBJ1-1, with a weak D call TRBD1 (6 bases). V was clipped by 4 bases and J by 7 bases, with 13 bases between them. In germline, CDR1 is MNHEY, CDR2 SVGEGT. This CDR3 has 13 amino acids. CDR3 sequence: CASSWAGAGEAFF. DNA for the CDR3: TGTGCCAGCAGTTGGGCGGGGGCCGGTGAAGCTTTCTTT.

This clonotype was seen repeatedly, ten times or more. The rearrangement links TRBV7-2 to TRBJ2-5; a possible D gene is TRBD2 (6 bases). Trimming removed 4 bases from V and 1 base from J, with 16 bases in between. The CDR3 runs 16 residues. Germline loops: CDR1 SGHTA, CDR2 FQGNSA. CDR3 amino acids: CASSYLYGGTQETQYF. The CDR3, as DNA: TGTGCCAGCAGCTACCTCTATGGCGGGACCCAAGAGACCCAGTACTTC.

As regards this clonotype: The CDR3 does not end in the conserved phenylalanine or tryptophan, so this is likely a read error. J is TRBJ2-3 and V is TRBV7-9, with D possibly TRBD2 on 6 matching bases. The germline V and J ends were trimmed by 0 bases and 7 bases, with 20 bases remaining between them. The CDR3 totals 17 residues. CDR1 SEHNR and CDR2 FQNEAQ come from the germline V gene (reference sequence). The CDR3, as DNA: TGTGCCAGCAGCTTAGCGACGAGGACGGGAGTCCGGAATACGCAGTATTCT. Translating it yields CASSLATRTGVRNTQYS.

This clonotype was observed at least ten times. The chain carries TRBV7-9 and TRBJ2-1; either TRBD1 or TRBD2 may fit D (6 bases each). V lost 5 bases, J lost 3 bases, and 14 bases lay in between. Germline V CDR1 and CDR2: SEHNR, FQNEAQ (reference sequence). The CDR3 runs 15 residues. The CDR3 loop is CASSPEGGLYNEQFF. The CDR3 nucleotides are TGTGCCAGCAGCCCGGAGGGGGGCCTCTACAATGAGCAGTTCTTC.

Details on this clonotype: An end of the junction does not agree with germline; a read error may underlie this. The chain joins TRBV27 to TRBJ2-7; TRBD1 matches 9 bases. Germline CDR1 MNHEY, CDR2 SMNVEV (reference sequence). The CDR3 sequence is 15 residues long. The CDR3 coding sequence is TGTGCCAACAGTTTACCCGGGACAGGGTTAGACGAGCAGTACTTC. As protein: CANSLPGTGLDEQYF.

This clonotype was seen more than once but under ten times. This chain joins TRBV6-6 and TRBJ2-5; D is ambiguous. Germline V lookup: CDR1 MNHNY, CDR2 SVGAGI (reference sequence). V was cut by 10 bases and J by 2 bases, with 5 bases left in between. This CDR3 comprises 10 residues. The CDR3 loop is CATRQETQYF. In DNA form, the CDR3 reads TGTGCCACCCGGCAAGAGACCCAGTACTTC.

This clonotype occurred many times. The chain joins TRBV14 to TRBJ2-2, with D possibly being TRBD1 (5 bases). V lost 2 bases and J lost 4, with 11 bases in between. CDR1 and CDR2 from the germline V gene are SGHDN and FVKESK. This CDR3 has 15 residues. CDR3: CASSQRGLPTGELFF. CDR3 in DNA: TGTGCCAGCAGCCAAAGGGGTCTCCCCACCGGGGAGCTGTTTTTT.